The 2 T cell receptor beta chains in this list originate from one sample, sequenced in a study of T-cell memory formation after mild COVID-19. In TCRdb, the 5' RACE reads were re-called with MiXCR into one record per CDR3 protein. The top ten hold about 1.9% of the sample, which has roughly 200,000 distinct CDR3 sequences, more than 15% seen once. Sequencing input: PBMCs or a T cell subset sorted from them (not recorded which). Receptors originate from an adult woman who had mild COVID-19 (a few samples of this study predate the infection). Cell type and time point are not known.

This clonotype was counted ten times or more. The J gene is TRBJ2-1, the V gene TRBV12-3 or TRBV12-4; tentative D call: TRBD2 (5 bases). This CDR3 comprises 18 residues. V was trimmed by 8 bases and J by 0 bases, leaving 23 bases between them. CDR3 sequence reads: CASHFDTRGVSSYNEQFF. CDR3 nucleotide sequence: TGTGCCAGCCACTTCGATACCCGGGGAGTCAGCTCCTACAATGAGCAGTTCTTC.

In this sample, this clonotype turned up many times. The chain has TRBV24-1 and TRBJ2-1; 10 positions agree with TRBD1. V lost 4 bases, J lost 7 bases, and 6 bases stayed unmatched. Germline loops: CDR1 KGHDR, CDR2 SFDVKD. The CDR3 totals 15 residues. The CDR3 nucleotides read TGTGCCACCAGTGACGACAGGGGGCGTAAAAATGAGCAGTTCTTC. It codes for CATSDDRGRKNEQFF.